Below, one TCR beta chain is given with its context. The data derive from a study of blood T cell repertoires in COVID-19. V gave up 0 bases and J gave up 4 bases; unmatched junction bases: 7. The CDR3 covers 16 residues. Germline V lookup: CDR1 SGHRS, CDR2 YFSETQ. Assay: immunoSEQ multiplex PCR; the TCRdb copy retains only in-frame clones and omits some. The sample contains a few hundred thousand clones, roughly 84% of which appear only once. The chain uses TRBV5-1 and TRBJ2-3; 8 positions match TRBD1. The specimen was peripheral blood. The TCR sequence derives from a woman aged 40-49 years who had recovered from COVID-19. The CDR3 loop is CASSLDGQGYSDTQYF. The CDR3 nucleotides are TGCGCCAGCAGCTTGGATGGACAGGGTTACTCAGATACGCAGTATTTT.